Below, 7 T cell receptor beta chains from the same sample are listed, as sequenced in a study of T cells in Graves' hyperthyroidism and ophthalmopathy (dated by TCRdb to the late 2010s). Receptor amplification or capture employed multiplex PCR. The sequencing machine was an Illumina HiSeq 2000. The TCR beta CDR3 regions were amplified from RNA transcripts. A first-round RT-PCR of the TCR CDR3 used the HTBI primer set with the Qiagen OneStep RT-PCR kit. The public sequencing data were trimmed at Q25 with fastp and processed into clonotypes with MiXCR by TCRdb, which kept only in-frame beta chains. CDR3 protein sequences are deduplicated, and each keeps its most common genes and DNA. In all, the sample holds roughly 180,000 distinct CDR3 sequences, and about a sixth of those were seen once. The biggest ten clones account for under 35% of the sample. Sequencing was performed on blood. These TCRs come from a woman aged 45-65 years with Graves' hyperthyroidism.

This CDR3 reads CASSYRAVTEAFF. In DNA, the CDR3 is TGTGCCAGCAGTTACAGGGCGGTCACTGAAGCTTTCTTT. The chain carries TRBV6-5 and TRBJ1-1; D remains unclear. Trimming removed 2 bases at V and 4 bases at J, with 8 bases between. The CDR3 has 13 residues. Looked up from germline, CDR1 is MNHEY and CDR2 is SVGAGI.

This clonotype has a count of ten or more. The gene calls are TRBV20-1 and TRBJ2-7; 7 bases align to TRBD1. CDR1 and CDR2 (germline): DFQATT, SNEGSKA (reference sequence). J lost 4 bases, V lost 1 base, and 7 bases had no gene match. This CDR3 region has 14 residues. The chain's CDR3 is CSARGRQGSYEQYF. The CDR3 DNA sequence: TGCAGTGCTAGAGGGAGACAGGGCTCGTACGAGCAGTACTTC.

The sample holds a few counts of this clonotype. The rearrangement links TRBV28 to TRBJ1-2; no definite D call. Per the germline V gene, CDR1 is MDHEN and CDR2 is SYDVKM. The V end was cut by 8 bases, the J end by 6 bases, with 19 bases between. The CDR3 is 14 amino acids. CDR3 protein: CASLGLGRLNGYTF. For the CDR3, the DNA is TGTGCCAGCTTGGGCCTAGGAAGGTTGAATGGCTACACCTTC.

For this clonotype: This could be a read error, since a much larger clone is one nucleotide away. The rearrangement uses TRBV7-2 and TRBJ1-5; D perhaps matches TRBD1 (6 bases). This CDR3 is 17 amino acids long. Germline V CDR1 and CDR2: SGHTA, FQGNSA. The V end was cut by 1 base, the J end by 2 bases, with 15 bases between. The DNA for the CDR3 is TGTGCCAGCAGCTTAGGGGGGGGCGCATTGGGCAATCAGCCCCAGCATTTT. Protein product: CASSLGGGALGNQPQHF.

This clonotype was detected ten times or more. The V and J genes are TRBV19 and TRBJ2-7, with TRBD1 matching 7 bases. Germline V gene lookup returns CDR1 LNHDA and CDR2 SQIVND (reference sequence). J gave up 3 bases and V 4 bases, and 6 bases lay outside the gene matches. The CDR3 runs to 14 residues. In DNA form, the CDR3 reads TGTGCCAGTAGTACCGGGACAGTTAACTACGAGCAGTACTTC. Amino acid sequence: CASSTGTVNYEQYF.

This clonotype was counted ten times or more. The rearrangement uses TRBV28 and TRBJ1-1, with TRBD1 as a possible D gene (6 bases). CDR1 and CDR2 (germline): MDHEN, SYDVKM. The CDR3 has 14 residues. V was clipped by 3 bases and J by 1 base, with 9 bases between them. CDR3 nucleotides: TGTGCCAGCAGTTTTGGGGGCGGGAACACTGAAGCTTTCTTT. As protein: CASSFGGGNTEAFF.

The table lists this clonotype with a few counts. This CDR3 is CASSIESGRSGIISNQPQHF. CDR3 nucleotide sequence: TGTGCCAGTAGTATAGAGAGCGGCAGGTCTGGTATAATTAGCAATCAGCCCCAGCATTTT. This chain uses TRBV19 with TRBJ1-5, with D uncertain. CDR3 length: 20 amino acids. Germline CDR1 is LNHDA and CDR2 is SQIVND (reference sequence). Trimming shortened V by 0 bases and J by 0 bases, and 21 bases separated the two germline ends.